The 16 T cell receptor beta chains below were found in one sample sequenced in a study of Graves' ophthalmopathy and Graves' hyperthyroidism (dated by TCRdb to 2017 to 2018). This sample was sequenced with an Illumina HiSeq 2000. For repertoire sequencing, the TCR beta CDR3 regions were amplified from RNA transcripts. A first-round RT-PCR used HTBI primers with the Qiagen OneStep RT-PCR kit, followed by a second-round multiplex PCR, size selection and purification. The public reads were reprocessed in TCRdb via fastp at Q25 and MiXCR, keeping in-frame beta chains. One record per CDR3 amino acid sequence lists the most common genes and DNA. Recorded for this sample are approximately 330,000 distinct CDR3 sequences; roughly 15% of them occurred a single time. The ten most abundant clones make up 12% of the sample. The sample comprised peripheral blood. The origin of the receptors is an adult man with Graves' ophthalmopathy.

This clonotype was counted many times. This chain uses TRBV6-5 with TRBJ2-5; possibly TRBD2 for D (6 bases). The germline V gene encodes CDR1 MNHEY and CDR2 SVGAGI. Trimming removed 2 bases from V and 5 bases from J, with 12 bases in between. The CDR3 length is 14 residues. CDR3 residues: CASSYRTGGETQYF. The CDR3 coding sequence is TGTGCCAGCAGTTACAGGACTGGGGGGGAGACCCAGTACTTC.

This clonotype has at least ten counts. Mismatch with germline at one junction end may stem from a read error. The chain is built from TRBV7-9 and TRBJ2-5, with no clear D. This CDR3 has 10 amino acids. Germline assignment: CDR1 SEHNR and CDR2 FQNEAQ (reference sequence). CDR3 DNA sequence: TGTGCCACATCTCGGCGGACCCAGAACTTC. This gives the protein CATSRRTQNF.

The sample holds one count of this clonotype. The chain recombines TRBV12-3 or TRBV12-4 with TRBJ2-2, with D perhaps TRBD1 (5 bases). The CDR3 is 14 amino acids. The V and J ends lost 5 bases and 2 bases respectively, with 9 bases between them. Here the CDR3 DNA reads TGTGCCAGCAGTCCGACAGAAAACACCGGGGAGCTGTTTTTT. Translated: CASSPTENTGELFF.

This clonotype was observed a handful of times. The chain combines TRBV6-1 with TRBJ1-5; D might be TRBD1 (6 bases). CDR3 size: 14 residues. Trimming took 2 bases from V and 4 from J, leaving 9 bases between them. Germline values: CDR1 MNHNS, CDR2 SASEGT. The CDR3 region is CASSEQGWNQPQHF. The CDR3, as DNA: TGTGCCAGCAGTGAACAGGGGTGGAATCAGCCCCAGCATTTT.

This clonotype showed up many times. The genes are TRBV6-2 or TRBV6-3 and TRBJ1-5; 7 nucleotides line up with TRBD1. V trimming: 6 bases; J trimming: 0 bases; junction bases outside the gene matches: 8. CDR1 and CDR2 (germline): MNHEY, SVGEGT. The CDR3 runs 16 residues. CDR3 coding DNA: TGTGCCAGCAGCCGCCGGACAGGTTATAGCAATCAGCCCCAGCATTTT. Protein sequence: CASSRRTGYSNQPQHF.

This clonotype was detected ten times or more. The chain carries TRBV7-9 and TRBJ2-5; a weak D match, TRBD2 (5 bases). Trimming shortened V by 1 base and J by 7 bases, and 13 bases separated the two germline ends. The CDR3 is 14 amino acids. Germline CDR1 is SEHNR and CDR2 is FQNEAQ (reference sequence). In DNA form, the CDR3 reads TGTGCCAGCAGCTTAGAGGGTCTAGCCGGGACCCAGTACTTC. Translating gives CASSLEGLAGTQYF.

This clonotype was counted many times. J is TRBJ2-6 and V is TRBV12-3 or TRBV12-4, with D possibly matching TRBD1 (6 bases). This CDR3 has 18 amino acids. V was trimmed by 6 bases and J by 4 bases, leaving 22 bases between them. The chain's CDR3 is CASSLFVLQGPGANVLTF. DNA for the CDR3: TGTGCCAGCAGCCTTTTTGTTTTACAGGGTCCCGGGGCCAACGTCCTGACTTTC.

This clonotype was seen at least ten times. The V gene is TRBV15, the J gene TRBJ2-5; 12 positions match TRBD2. The germline V gene encodes CDR1 LNHNV and CDR2 YYDKDF (reference sequence). The V gene end was trimmed by 5 bases and the J gene end by 2 bases; junction bases not matched to a gene: 0. The CDR3 is made up of 14 amino acids. The CDR3 DNA sequence: TGTGCCACCAGCCTAGCGGGGGGGCAAGAGACCCAGTACTTC. This gives the protein CATSLAGGQETQYF.

This clonotype was recorded only once. This CDR3 reads CASSLVLRVGETQYF. The CDR3 DNA reads as TGTGCCAGCAGCTTAGTTTTGAGGGTGGGAGAGACCCAGTACTTC. V gene TRBV7-8 combines with J gene TRBJ2-5; tentatively, D is TRBD2 (5 bases). CDR3 size: 15 residues. V lost 1 base, J lost 4 bases, and 13 bases lay in between. Germline loops: CDR1 SGHVS, CDR2 FQNEAQ.

The chain carries TRBV28 and TRBJ2-7, with 12 bases matching TRBD2. CDR1 is MDHEN and CDR2 is SYDVKM in the germline V gene. The CDR3 is made up of 16 amino acids. After removal of 5 bases from V and 3 bases from J, the junction contained 8 bases not matched to a gene. The CDR3 loop is CASSSSGLAGFYEQYF. The DNA for the CDR3 is TGTGCCAGCAGTAGCAGCGGACTAGCGGGATTCTACGAGCAGTACTTC.

This clonotype was recorded many times. The gene calls are TRBV6-2 or TRBV6-3 and TRBJ1-2, with a possible D match to TRBD1 (5 bases). The germline V and J ends were trimmed by 7 bases and 1 base, with 13 bases remaining between them. Germline CDR1 reads MNHEY; CDR2 reads SVGEGT. This CDR3 contains 14 residues. The DNA of the CDR3 is TGTGCCAGCACCCGACAGATTCTTAACTATGGCTACACCTTC. It yields the protein CASTRQILNYGYTF.

This clonotype was observed at least ten times. V is TRBV6-2 or TRBV6-3 and J is TRBJ2-7, with 9 bases that match TRBD2. The CDR3 is made up of 14 amino acids. V shed 6 bases, J shed 1 base, and the junction held 4 bases outside the gene matches. Germline-derived CDR1 and CDR2 are MNHEY and SVGEGT. The CDR3 loop reads CASSSGLASYEQYF. In DNA, the CDR3 is TGTGCCAGCAGCTCGGGACTAGCATCCTACGAGCAGTACTTC.

This clonotype has a count of ten or more. The chain has TRBV11-2 and TRBJ2-7; 7 nucleotides line up with TRBD2. The trim removed 3 bases at V and 3 bases at J, leaving 8 bases unmatched. CDR3 length equals 15 residues. Germline V gene sequence: CDR1 SGHAT, CDR2 FQNNGV. CDR3 sequence reads: CASSLGGRTHYEQYF. As DNA, the CDR3 is TGTGCCAGCAGCTTGGGGGGGAGGACCCACTACGAGCAGTACTTC.

This clonotype was counted ten times or more. CDR3 protein: CAWSVNRGAFF. DNA of the CDR3: TGTGCCTGGAGTGTGAACCGCGGGGCTTTCTTT. The chain carries TRBV30 and TRBJ1-1; no reliable D call. V shed 0 bases and J shed 11 bases, with 10 bases lying between them. The germline gives CDR1 GTSNPN, CDR2 SVGIG (reference sequence). This CDR3 spans 11 amino acids. The full variable domain, rest sourced from reference TRBV30 and TRBJ1-1, is SQTIHQWPATLVQPVGSPLSLECTVEGTSNPNLYWYRQAAGRGLQLLFYSVGIGQISSEVPQNLSASRPQDRQFILSSKKLLLSDSGFYLCAWSVNRGAFFGQGTRLTVV.

This clonotype turned up a few times. A much larger clone lies a single base off, so this may be a read error. The final CDR3 position lacks the conserved phenylalanine or tryptophan, pointing to a likely read error. The chain links TRBV20-1 to TRBJ1-2, with 7 bases fitting TRBD1. Germline-derived CDR1 and CDR2 are DFQATT and SNEGSKA (reference sequence). Unmatched junction bases numbered 8, after V lost 5 bases and J lost 5 bases. The CDR3 loop spans 13 amino acids. The CDR3 reads CSAANQGVYGYTL. The CDR3 DNA follows: TGCAGTGCTGCCAACCAGGGGGTGTATGGCTACACCCTC.

The chain has TRBV6-5 and TRBJ1-6, with a weak D call TRBD1 (6 bases). The V end lost 0 bases, the J end lost 10 bases, and 13 bases lay between the germline ends. This CDR3 is built from 15 residues. CDR1 and CDR2 (germline): MNHEY, SVGAGI. The CDR3 coding sequence is TGTGCCAGCAGTTACTCGCAGGGCGGGGGCTCACCCCTCCACTTT. Its protein product is CASSYSQGGGSPLHF.